Sequencing of this T cell receptor beta chain was carried out in a study of identical twins. Study-level findings and limits: Modelling underestimated the level of out-of-frame TCR alpha sharing observed in monozygotic twins. Researchers reported weaker excess twin sharing in beta out-of-frame sequences. Out-of-frame alpha sequences common to twins were enriched for low generation probability.

Carrying unique molecular identifiers, the cDNA also gained a universal primer site through template switching. Each CDR3 protein is one row after TCRdb ran MiXCR on the 5' RACE reads. Among around 1.7 million distinct CDR3 sequences listed, around 29% were seen once. This clonotype was found a few times. Its matching antigen is unknown. Germline V lookup: CDR1 MNHEY, CDR2 SVGAGI. This CDR3 spans 16 amino acids. Trimming pared 7 bases from V and 0 bases from J, leaving 16 bases between. This sequence joins TRBV6-5 and TRBJ2-1, with D unresolved. The clonotype was recovered from a newborn girl in good health. Sequenced: cord blood. The CDR3 DNA reads TGTGCCAGCAACCACGTACGCGGAGCCTCCTACAATGAGCAGTTCTTC. Translation: CASNHVRGASYNEQFF.